This TCR beta chain comes out of a study of blood T cell repertoires in COVID-19. Across the whole study: T cells, B-cell-depleted T cells, or PBMCs supplied cDNA or gDNA.

CDR3 length equals 13 residues. Germline CDR1 and CDR2: MNHNY and SVGAGI (reference sequence). Trimming took off 2 bases at V and 8 bases at J, with 10 bases between the two ends. In the authors' workflow: Amplification of reference gene primers provided the estimated nucleated cell counts. Generated by immunoSEQ multiplex PCR, the TCRdb table keeps only in-frame clones and is missing some. V and J calls and clone size are as listed in that table; D and trimming were resolved from the DNA. The data contain 60,000 or so clones, 90% of them singletons. The receptor was isolated from a man aged 60 to 69 with active COVID-19. The chain couples TRBV6-6 to TRBJ2-1; D is ambiguous. Sample: peripheral blood. The CDR3 is CASSYVHRDEQFF. The CDR3 nucleotides read TGTGCCAGCAGTTACGTCCACCGAGATGAGCAGTTCTTC.